The TCR beta chain under discussion was sequenced for a study of response to subunit inactivated influenza vaccine. Overall study results and limits: Authors suggested each seasonal influenza vaccination recruits few new T cells.

CDR1 is SGHRS, CDR2 YFSETQ, per germline. The J segment lost 5 bases and the V segment lost 2 bases, leaving 4 bases of the junction unmatched. CDR3 length: 15 amino acids. This clonotype has only a few counts. Its antigen is as yet unknown. From the RT-PCR reads, TCRdb called clonotypes with MiXCR, one entry per CDR3 protein. Among hundreds of thousands of distinct CDR3 sequences listed, approximately 14% were seen once. The chain links TRBV5-1 to TRBJ2-1, with 10 bases aligning to TRBD1. This TCR was recovered from a man between 50 and 59 years old who received an inactivated influenza vaccine. Specimen: PBMCs from blood, collected 14 to 15 days before vaccination. This chain's CDR3 is CASSFGDRGHNEQFF. The CDR3 nucleotides are TGCGCCAGCAGCTTCGGGGACAGGGGACACAATGAGCAGTTCTTC. Variable domain in full (rest from reference TRBV5-1 and TRBJ2-1): KAGVTQTPRYLIKTRGQQVTLSCSPISGHRSVSWYQQTPGQGLQFLFEYFSETQRNKGNFPGRFSGRQFSNSRSEMNVSTLELGDSALYLCASSFGDRGHNEQFFGPGTRLTVL.